Included here is one TCR beta chain sequence, with context. The sample is drawn from a study of blood T cell repertoires in COVID-19. Across the whole study: Italy, Spain and the United States were the sources of the convalescent and acute COVID-19 samples. PBMCs, B-cell-depleted T cells, or T cells provided the cDNA or gDNA that made up the material.

From germline, CDR1 is KGHDR and CDR2 SFDVKD. J was trimmed by 10 bases and V by 3 bases; bases with no gene match: 8. CDR3 length: 14 residues. In the source study's methods: How many nucleated cells were present was estimated from reference gene primer amplification. Sequencing was performed with immunoSEQ multiplex PCR; in TCRdb, only in-frame clones are kept and a portion is missing. The V and J calls and the clone size are those of that table, but D and trimming were determined from the DNA. The data contain roughly 120,000 clones, 60% to 80% of them singletons. Sequenced: peripheral blood. The TCR was taken from a woman aged 80 or over with active or convalescent COVID-19. The rearrangement joins TRBV24-1 to TRBJ2-1; 7 bases match TRBD1. CDR3 sequence reads: CATSDHRDSLEQFF. The CDR3, as DNA: TGTGCCACCAGTGATCACCGGGACAGTCTGGAGCAGTTCTTC.